The rows below give T cell receptor beta chains drawn from one sample of a study of beta chain features in type 1 diabetes. Generated by immunoSEQ multiplex PCR, the TCRdb table keeps only in-frame clones and is missing some. Seen here are fewer than 30,000 clones, 55% to 75% observed once, and the top ten hold about 4%. Sequencing input: Tregs from blood. These receptors were taken from a man younger than 35 with type 1 diabetes. Both conserved end residues are part of each CDR3. D genes are given only for firm matches. Size tells how often a clone was seen (once, few, many) or the class of an expanded clone, and some rows leave it out.

12 | TRBJ2-1 | . | TRBV6-5 | . | CATRLAYNEQFF | TGTGCCACCCGGTTGGCCTACAATGAGCAGTTCTTC
14 | TRBJ2-7 | . | TRBV28 | . | CASSSSTVSYEQYF | TGTGCCAGCAGTTCGTCGACAGTCTCCTACGAGCAGTACTTC
14 | TRBJ1-2 | once | TRBV6-6 | TRBD1 | CASSQVGQGHGYTF | TGTGCCAGCAGTCAGGTGGGACAGGGCCATGGCTACACCTTC
14 | TRBJ2-5 | . | TRBV7-8 | . | CASSSGTPGETQYF | TGTGCCAGCAGCTCCGGGACTCCGGGCGAGACCCAGTACTTC
18 | TRBJ2-3 | once | TRBV28 | TRBD2 | CASSLSGPTSGGADTQYF | TGTGCCAGCAGTTTATCGGGGCCGACTAGCGGGGGGGCAGATACGCAGTATTTT
13 | TRBJ2-7 | . | TRBV28 | TRBD1 | CASRGWTGREQYF | TGTGCCAGCAGGGGCTGGACAGGGCGCGAGCAGTACTTC
15 | TRBJ2-3 | . | TRBV9 | . | CASSVIPRDTDTQYF | TGTGCCAGCAGCGTTATTCCGCGGGACACAGATACGCAGTATTTT
13 | TRBJ2-7 | . | TRBV4-2 | . | CASSQSTEGEQYF | TGTGCCAGCAGCCAAAGCACAGAGGGCGAGCAGTACTTC
14 | TRBJ2-1 | . | TRBV30 | TRBD2 | CAWSSTSGRYEQFF | TGTGCCTGGAGTTCCACTAGCGGGAGGTATGAGCAGTTCTTC
15 | TRBJ2-7 | . | TRBV5-4 | . | CASSPVSGAYYEQYF | TGTGCCAGCAGCCCAGTTTCAGGGGCCTACTACGAGCAGTACTTC
15 | TRBJ2-7 | . | TRBV28 | TRBD2 | CASSFSGSGVYEQYF | TGTGCCAGCAGTTTCAGCGGGAGCGGGGTCTACGAGCAGTACTTC
14 | TRBJ1-2 | . | TRBV7-9 | TRBD1 | CASSPKQGASGYTF | TGTGCCAGCAGCCCAAAACAGGGGGCGTCAGGCTACACCTTC
15 | TRBJ2-3 | . | TRBV18 | . | CASPSLSGGTDTQYF | TGTGCCAGCCCATCACTCTCGGGTGGCACAGATACGCAGTATTTT
13 | TRBJ2-4 | . | TRBV6-5 | TRBD1 | CASRGQGKNIQYF | TGTGCCAGCAGGGGACAGGGGAAAAACATTCAGTACTTC
17 | TRBJ1-5 | . | TRBV2 | . | CASSPGPGRGSNQPQHF | TGTGCCAGCAGTCCAGGGCCTGGGAGGGGGAGCAATCAGCCCCAGCATTTT
15 | TRBJ1-4 | . | TRBV7-2 | . | CASSFQGSTNEKLFF | TGTGCCAGCAGCTTTCAGGGATCGACTAATGAAAAACTGTTTTTT
13 | TRBJ1-2 | . | TRBV18 | TRBD1 | CASSREGQIGYTF | TGTGCCAGCTCACGAGAGGGACAGATCGGCTACACCTTC
17 | TRBJ2-3 | . | TRBV2 | . | CASSSSARTASTDTQYF | TGTGCCAGCAGCTCATCAGCACGTACAGCTAGCACAGATACGCAGTATTTT
12 | TRBJ2-3 | . | TRBV18 | . | CASSSSTDTQYF | TGTGCCAGCTCTTCTAGCACAGATACGCAGTATTTT
17 | TRBJ1-1 | . | TRBV6-1 | . | CASSEGTARRMNTEAFF | TGTGCCAGCAGTGAAGGGACAGCCCGACGAATGAACACTGAAGCTTTCTTT
18 | TRBJ2-1 | few | TRBV27 | TRBD2 | CASSLSTSGRHAYNEQFF | TGTGCCAGCAGTTTGTCGACTAGCGGGAGGCACGCCTACAATGAGCAGTTCTTC
17 | TRBJ2-2 | . | TRBV15 | TRBD2 | CATSRDRTSGRSGELFF | TGTGCCACCAGCCGAGATAGGACTAGCGGGAGATCCGGGGAGCTGTTTTTT
13 | TRBJ2-7 | . | TRBV18 | . | CASSHSSSYEQYF | TGTGCCAGCTCCCACAGTTCCTCCTACGAGCAGTACTTC
18 | TRBJ2-3 | . | TRBV28 | . | CASSPRLTGGEGMRAQYF | TGTGCCAGCAGCCCCCGGCTGACGGGGGGCGAAGGGATGAGGGCGCAGTATTTT
15 | TRBJ2-7 | . | TRBV15 | . | CATSIRQDSSYEQYF | TGTGCCACAAGTATCCGACAGGACAGCTCCTACGAGCAGTACTTC
14 | TRBJ2-2 | . | TRBV27 | TRBD1 | CASSLAGGTGELFF | TGTGCCAGCAGTTTAGCAGGGGGCACCGGGGAGCTGTTTTTT
16 | TRBJ2-1 | . | TRBV28 | TRBD2 | CASSFRSGGPKDEQFF | TGTGCCAGCAGTTTTCGGTCGGGAGGGCCTAAGGATGAGCAGTTCTTC
15 | TRBJ2-2 | few | TRBV5-1 | . | CASSTGTLNTGELFF | TGCGCCAGCAGCACCGGGACTTTAAACACCGGGGAGCTGTTTTTT
13 | TRBJ2-7 | . | TRBV19 | . | CASSGSVFNEQYF | TGTGCCAGTAGTGGTAGCGTTTTCAACGAGCAGTACTTC
16 | TRBJ2-3 | . | TRBV7-2 | TRBD2 | CASSLVAGRGTDTQYF | TGTGCCAGCAGCTTAGTGGCAGGGAGGGGCACAGATACGCAGTATTTT
14 | TRBJ1-5 | . | TRBV9 | . | CASSVGQSYQPQHF | TGTGCCAGCAGCGTAGGACAGAGCTATCAGCCCCAGCATTTT
16 | TRBJ1-5 | . | TRBV19 | TRBD1 | CASSRTGVPFNQPQHF | TGTGCCAGTAGCCGAACAGGGGTCCCTTTCAATCAGCCCCAGCATTTT
17 | TRBJ2-7 | . | TRBV18 | TRBD2 | CASSPGVRGGSSYEQYF | TGTGCCAGCTCACCGGGAGTGCGGGGGGGTAGCTCCTACGAGCAGTACTTC
16 | TRBJ2-2 | . | TRBV2 | . | CASSEVVGGGTGELFF | TGTGCCAGCAGTGAAGTAGTAGGAGGTGGTACCGGGGAGCTGTTTTTT
15 | TRBJ2-7 | . | TRBV5-6 | . | CASSGLRRESYEQYF | TGTGCCAGCAGCGGCCTAAGGAGGGAGTCCTACGAGCAGTACTTC
18 | TRBJ1-1 | . | TRBV5-4 | TRBD1 | CASSSFRQGLFFRAEAFF | TGTGCCAGCAGCTCATTCCGACAGGGCTTATTTTTCCGGGCTGAAGCTTTCTTT
12 | TRBJ2-7 | . | TRBV28 | . | CASSFSGTPQYF | TGTGCCAGCAGTTTCTCCGGGACTCCGCAGTACTTC
14 | TRBJ1-5 | few | TRBV5-6 | . | CASSRWQGFQPQHF | TGTGCCAGCAGCCGATGGCAGGGGTTTCAGCCCCAGCATTTT
12 | TRBJ1-1 | . | TRBV6-6 | . | CASRGQTSEAFF | TGTGCCAGCAGGGGCCAAACTTCTGAAGCTTTCTTT
17 | TRBJ1-5 | . | TRBV30 | . | CAWSRQMTGHSNQPQHF | TGTGCCTGGAGTAGACAAATGACAGGCCATAGCAATCAGCCCCAGCATTTT
15 | TRBJ1-3 | once | TRBV10-1 | . | CASSEGGRPGNTIYF | TGCGCCAGCAGTGAGGGCGGCCGTCCGGGAAACACCATATATTTT
12 | TRBJ1-1 | . | TRBV5-1 | TRBD1 | CASSGTGGTAFF | TGCGCCAGCTCCGGGACAGGGGGAACGGCTTTCTTT
17 | TRBJ2-1 | . | TRBV7-2 | . | CASSVGRGRAMIYEQFF | TGTGCCAGCAGCGTCGGGCGGGGCAGGGCCATGATATATGAGCAGTTCTTC
15 | TRBJ2-7 | . | TRBV4-1 | TRBD1 | CASSQGGDRVNEQYF | TGCGCCAGCAGCCAAGGTGGGGACAGGGTCAACGAGCAGTACTTC
15 | TRBJ2-1 | . | TRBV5-1 | . | CASSGGALGVNEQFF | TGCGCCAGCAGCGGCGGCGCCCTAGGGGTCAATGAGCAGTTCTTC
12 | TRBJ2-7 | . | TRBV29-1 | . | CSVVRGRDEQYF | TGCAGCGTCGTCAGGGGTAGGGACGAGCAGTACTTC